Here is one T cell receptor (beta chain) with its context. CDR1 MGHRA and CDR2 YSYEKL come from the germline V gene. This CDR3 is built from 17 residues. V dropped 0 bases and J dropped 5; count of bases not matched to a gene: 12. These data belong to a study of blood T cell repertoires in COVID-19. Whole-study context: From T cells, B-cell-depleted T cells, or PBMCs came the material, which was cDNA or gDNA.

Per the authors' pipeline: From reference gene primer amplification, estimates of nucleated cell counts were derived. The assay was immunoSEQ multiplex PCR, and TCRdb's table has in-frame clones only and misses some. The V and J calls and clone size were taken over from that table, and D and trimming were inferred from the DNA. The sample lists nearly 80,000 clones; roughly 80% were seen once. The chain links TRBV4-1 to TRBJ2-7; 8 positions agree with TRBD1. This TCR was recovered from a woman in her 70s with acute or convalescent COVID-19. What was sequenced was peripheral blood. DNA for the CDR3: TGCGCCAGCAGCCAAGACATAACGACAGGGGACAGCAACGAGCAGTACTTC. Translated: CASSQDITTGDSNEQYF.